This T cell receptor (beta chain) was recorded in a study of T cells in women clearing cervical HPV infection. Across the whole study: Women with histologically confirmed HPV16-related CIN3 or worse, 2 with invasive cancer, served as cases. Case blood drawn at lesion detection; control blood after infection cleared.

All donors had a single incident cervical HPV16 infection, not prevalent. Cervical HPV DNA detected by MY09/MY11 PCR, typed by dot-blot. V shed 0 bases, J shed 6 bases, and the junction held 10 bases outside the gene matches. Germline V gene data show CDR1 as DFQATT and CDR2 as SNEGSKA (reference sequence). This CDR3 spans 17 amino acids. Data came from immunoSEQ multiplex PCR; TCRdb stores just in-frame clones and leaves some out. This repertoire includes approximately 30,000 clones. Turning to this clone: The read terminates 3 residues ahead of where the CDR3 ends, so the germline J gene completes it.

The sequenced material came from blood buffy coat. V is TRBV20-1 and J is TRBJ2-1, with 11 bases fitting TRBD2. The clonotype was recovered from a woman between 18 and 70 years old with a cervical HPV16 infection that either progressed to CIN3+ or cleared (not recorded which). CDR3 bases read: TGCAGTGCTAGAGATAGGAGGGGACTAGCGGCTTCCAATGAG. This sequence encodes CSARDRRGLAASNE. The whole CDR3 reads CSARDRRGLAASNEQFF.